What follows are 18 T cell receptor beta chains derived from one specimen sequenced in a study of shared clonotypes between healthy human individuals. Measured with immunoSEQ multiplex PCR; TCRdb has only the in-frame clones, and not every one. The sample has a few hundred thousand clones; just over 95% are singletons. Material for sequencing was memory CD8+ T cells sorted from blood. Subset here: CD45RO+ cells pooled with CCR7-negative TemRA cells. The receptor set was obtained from a man under 40 in good health.

A single count supports this clone. The genes are TRBV18 and TRBJ1-2; the D is unclear. The CDR3 sequence is 20 residues long. CDR1 is KGHSH, CDR2 LQKENI, per germline. Trimming left V 8 bases short and J 0 bases short, with 31 bases between. DNA for the CDR3: TGTGCCAGCGGACCCACCACCACATTTTTCCATCGGGCCCCTAACTATGGCTACACCTTC. This translates into CASGPTTTFFHRAPNYGYTF.

This chain joins TRBV19 and TRBJ2-5; D is unclear. Trimming took 4 bases from V and 5 from J, leaving 8 bases between them. There are 12 residues in the CDR3. Germline CDR1 and CDR2: LNHDA and SQIVND (reference sequence). The CDR3 region has the DNA TGTGCCAGTAGTAGGGGTAGGGAGACCCAGTACTTC. This codes for CASSRGRETQYF.

This clone has only one observation. This chain uses TRBV27 with TRBJ2-7; 10 bases agree with TRBD1. This CDR3 comprises 14 residues. V was pared by 5 bases and J by 5 bases, with 6 bases of the junction left unmatched. Per the germline V gene, CDR1 is MNHEY and CDR2 is SMNVEV (reference sequence). In DNA form, the CDR3 reads TGTGCCAGCAGTGTGACAGGGGGCGCAGACGAGCAGTACTTC. Protein: CASSVTGGADEQYF.

CDR3 nucleotide sequence: TGCGCCAGCAGCCCCCCAAGGGGGAAAGCGGGAAGGCGTTTATCCTACGAGCAGTACTTC. It codes for CASSPPRGKAGRRLSYEQYF. The V and J genes are TRBV4-1 and TRBJ2-7; tentatively, D is TRBD2 (7 bases). The V end lost 4 bases, the J end lost 1 base, and 29 bases lay between the germline ends. Germline assignment: CDR1 MGHRA and CDR2 YSYEKL. The CDR3 runs 20 residues.

The J gene is TRBJ2-3, the V gene TRBV7-9; tentatively, D is TRBD2 (6 bases). CDR1 and CDR2 from the germline V gene are SEHNR and FQNEAQ (reference sequence). The V end was cut by 1 base, the J end by 1 base, with 18 bases between. This CDR3 spans 18 amino acids. In DNA, the CDR3 is TGTGCCAGCAGCTTAGGTCGGGCGGCGGGGACTCGCACAGATACGCAGTATTTT. This codes for CASSLGRAAGTRTDTQYF. Together with reference TRBV7-9 and TRBJ2-3, the CDR3 gives the full variable domain: DTGVSQNPRHKITKRGQNVTFRCDPISEHNRLYWYRQTLGQGPEFLTYFQNEAQLEKSRLLSDRFSAERPKGSFSTLEIQRTEQGDSAMYLCASSLGRAAGTRTDTQYFGPGTRLTVL.

V and J are TRBV28 and TRBJ2-6; no firm D call. The V end lost 10 bases, the J end lost 0 bases, and 7 bases lay between the germline ends. CDR3 length: 13 residues. The germline V gene encodes CDR1 MDHEN and CDR2 SYDVKM. In nucleotides, the CDR3 is TGTGCCACCCTAAACTCTGGGGCCAACGTCCTGACTTTC. Its translation is CATLNSGANVLTF.

V gene TRBV5-1 combines with J gene TRBJ1-3, with D perhaps matching TRBD1 (5 bases). In germline, CDR1 is SGHRS, CDR2 YFSETQ. V was cut by 2 bases and J by 0 bases, with 12 bases left in between. CDR3 length: 16 residues. The CDR3 DNA reads as TGCGCCAGCAGCTTTAGGGGAGATGGCTCTGGAAACACCATATATTTT. The encoded protein is CASSFRGDGSGNTIYF.

The table lists this clone with a count of one. The V call is TRBV5-1, the J call TRBJ2-1; TRBD2 matches at 8 bases. Germline V CDR1 and CDR2: SGHRS, YFSETQ. The CDR3 runs to 16 residues. Trimming took 0 bases from V and 5 from J; bases not matched to a gene: 7. CDR3 residues: CASSLGKRERNNEQFF. The CDR3 nucleotides are TGCGCCAGCAGCTTGGGTAAGCGGGAGCGCAACAATGAGCAGTTCTTC.

CDR3 amino acids: CASSQPPASGRNEQFF. The CDR3 bases are TGTGCCAGCAGCCAACCCCCCGCAAGCGGGAGGAATGAGCAGTTCTTC. The chain joins TRBV14 to TRBJ2-1, with 9 positions matching TRBD2. With 2 bases clipped from V and 7 bases from J, the junction kept 9 bases outside the gene matches. Germline V gene data show CDR1 as SGHDN and CDR2 as FVKESK. This CDR3 region has 16 residues.

The chain is built from TRBV5-5 and TRBJ1-1, with D perhaps matching TRBD1 (5 bases). The V gene lost 5 bases and the J gene lost 4 bases, with 12 bases spanning the gap. Germline CDR1 reads SGHKS; CDR2 reads YYEKEE (reference sequence). CDR3 length equals 13 residues. The DNA of the CDR3 is TGTGCCAGCAGGGGGGGGACCCTCACTGAAGCTTTCTTT. This sequence encodes CASRGGTLTEAFF. Supplemented by reference TRBV5-5 and TRBJ1-1, the full variable domain reads DAGVTQSPTHLIKTRGQQVTLRCSPISGHKSVSWYQQVLGQGPQFIFQYYEKEERGRGNFPDRFSARQFPNYSSELNVNALLLGDSALYLCASRGGTLTEAFFGQGTRLTVV.

The chain couples TRBV5-4 to TRBJ2-7, with D possibly being TRBD2 (6 bases). The CDR3 has 15 amino acids. V lost 2 bases, J lost 4 bases, and 16 bases lay in between. Per germline, CDR1 SGHNT and CDR2 YYREEE (reference sequence). The DNA for the CDR3 is TGTGCCAGCAGCTTCGGGGGACCCCCAGGTTACGAGCAGTACTTC. Its protein is CASSFGGPPGYEQYF.

The chain uses TRBV18 and TRBJ2-1, with 9 bases matching TRBD2. Germline V lookup: CDR1 KGHSH, CDR2 LQKENI. The CDR3 covers 17 residues. The ends lost 4 bases at V and 3 bases at J; junction bases unmatched: 10. CDR3 bases: TGTGCCAGCTCACTCCAATTTAGCGGGAGCGGCTACAATGAGCAGTTCTTC. As protein: CASSLQFSGSGYNEQFF.

The gene calls are TRBV7-9 and TRBJ2-5, with TRBD1 matching 8 bases. Germline loops: CDR1 SEHNR, CDR2 FQNEAQ (reference sequence). V was clipped by 5 bases and J by 5 bases; unmatched bases: 10. The CDR3 is 15 amino acids. The CDR3 region has the DNA TGTGCCAGCAGCACAAGACAGGGGCTATCGGAGACCCAGTACTTC. Protein: CASSTRQGLSETQYF. Full variable domain (remainder filled in from reference TRBV7-9 and TRBJ2-5): DTGVSQNPRHKITKRGQNVTFRCDPISEHNRLYWYRQTLGQGPEFLTYFQNEAQLEKSRLLSDRFSAERPKGSFSTLEIQRTEQGDSAMYLCASSTRQGLSETQYFGPGTRLLVL.

The chain employs TRBV12-2 and TRBJ2-7; the D call of TRBD1 is as the table states it, not checked on the DNA. TRBV12-2 is shown as a pseudogene. This CDR3 comprises 18 residues. The CDR3 DNA reads as TGTGCAAGTCGCTTAGCGCCTCTGATTCCTGGCTTATACTACGAGCAGTACTTC. This codes for CASRLAPLIPGLYYEQYF.

This chain connects TRBV23-1 to TRBJ1-5; 7 bases map to TRBD1. TRBV23-1 is labeled an ORF, and its function is uncertain. The CDR3 loop spans 15 amino acids. With V trimmed by 4 bases and J by 7 bases, 10 bases remained unmatched. Here the CDR3 DNA reads TGCGCCAGCAGTCTCGGTGAGGGGGCAGGGCAGCCCCAGCATTTT. Its protein product is CASSLGEGAGQPQHF.

The V and J genes are TRBV25-1 and TRBJ1-5; unclear D gene. The germline gives CDR1 MGHDK, CDR2 SYGVNS. The ends were cut back, 3 bases at V and 3 bases at J, with 12 bases in the middle. The CDR3 loop spans 15 amino acids. CDR3 protein: CASSDAAGNNQPQHF. The CDR3 DNA is TGTGCCAGCAGTGATGCCGCTGGAAACAATCAGCCCCAGCATTTT.

V and J are TRBV21-1 and TRBJ2-6; the D call TRBD2 from the table was never checked on the DNA. TRBV21-1 is a known pseudogene. This CDR3 contains 19 residues. The CDR3 coding sequence is TGTGCCAGCAGCAAAGTCAGCCGGGGAGCGATCTCTGGGGCCAACGTCCTGACTTTC. Translating gives CASSKVSRGAISGANVLTF.

This chain joins TRBV7-9 and TRBJ1-1, with D unresolved. Germline CDR1 SEHNR, CDR2 FQNEAQ (reference sequence). The CDR3 spans 13 residues. Trimming removed 1 base at V and 3 bases at J, with 6 bases between. In DNA, the CDR3 is TGTGCCAGCAGCTTAGGGGTGTACACTGAAGCTTTCTTT. This encodes CASSLGVYTEAFF.